This T cell receptor (beta chain) was captured by sequencing in a study of blood T cells in healthy people across ages. Study results and caveats: Long-lived donors carried more naive CD4+ cells and greater diversity than aged donors.

Comment on this clonotype: Its antigen is currently unknown.

For the second PCR, which ran for 7 to 11 cycles, a sample-barcoded 5' primer and a J-beta primer mix were used. One entry per CDR3 protein, called by TCRdb with MiXCR from the 5' RACE reads. The sample has 800,000 or so distinct CDR3 sequences; about 47% are singletons. This receptor was identified in an elderly man in good health. The sequenced material came from blood.

CDR3 DNA: TGTGCCAGCAGTTCCCTGGACAGGGTGTATGACTATGGCTACACCTTC. Translating it yields CASSSLDRVYDYGYTF. The chain couples TRBV5-4 to TRBJ1-2, with TRBD1 matching 8 bases. Trimming at V came to 5 bases and at J to 3 bases, leaving 12 bases not matched to a gene. Germline CDR1 SGHNT, CDR2 YYREEE (reference sequence). The CDR3 loop spans 16 amino acids.